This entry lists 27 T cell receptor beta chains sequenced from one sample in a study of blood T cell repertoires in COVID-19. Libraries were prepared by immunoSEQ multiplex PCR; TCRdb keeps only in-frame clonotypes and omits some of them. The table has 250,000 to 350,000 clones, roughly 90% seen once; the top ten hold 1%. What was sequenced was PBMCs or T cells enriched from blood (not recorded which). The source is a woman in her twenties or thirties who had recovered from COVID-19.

The CDR3 is CASSLDRVRQPQHF. CDR3 nucleotides: TGTGCCAGCAGCTTAGACAGGGTTAGACAGCCCCAGCATTTT. The rearrangement links TRBV7-2 to TRBJ1-5; TRBD1 is a possible D gene (6 bases). The CDR3 extends over 14 amino acids. Looked up from germline, CDR1 is SGHTA and CDR2 is FQGNSA. V lost 1 base and J lost 7, with 11 bases in between.

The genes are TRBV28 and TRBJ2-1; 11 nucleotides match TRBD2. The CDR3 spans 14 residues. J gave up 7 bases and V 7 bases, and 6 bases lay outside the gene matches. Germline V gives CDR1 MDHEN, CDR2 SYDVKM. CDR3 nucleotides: TGTGCCAGCACAATAGCGGGGGGGAGTAATGAGCAGTTCTTC. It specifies CASTIAGGSNEQFF.

This CDR3 reads CASSRQDRGATEAFF. In nucleotides, the CDR3 is TGCGCCAGCAGCCGGCAGGACAGGGGGGCCACTGAAGCTTTCTTT. The chain has TRBV4-1 and TRBJ1-1, with 10 bases identical to TRBD1. V gave up 4 bases and J gave up 4 bases; unmatched junction bases: 6. Germline V gene sequence: CDR1 MGHRA, CDR2 YSYEKL. This CDR3 comprises 15 residues.

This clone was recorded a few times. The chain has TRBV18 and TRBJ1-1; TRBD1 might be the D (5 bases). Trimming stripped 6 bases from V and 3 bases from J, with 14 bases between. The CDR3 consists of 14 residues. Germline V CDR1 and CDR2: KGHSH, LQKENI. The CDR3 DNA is TGTGCCAGCTCCTTCGGGGGAAGGGACACTGAAGCTTTCTTT. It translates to CASSFGGRDTEAFF.

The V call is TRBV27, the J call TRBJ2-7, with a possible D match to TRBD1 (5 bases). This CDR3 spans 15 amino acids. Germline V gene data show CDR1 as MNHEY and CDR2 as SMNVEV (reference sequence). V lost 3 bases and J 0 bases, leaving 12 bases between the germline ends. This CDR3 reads CASSLGRRPSYEQYF. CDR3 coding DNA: TGTGCCAGCAGTTTGGGGCGGCGCCCCTCCTACGAGCAGTACTTC.

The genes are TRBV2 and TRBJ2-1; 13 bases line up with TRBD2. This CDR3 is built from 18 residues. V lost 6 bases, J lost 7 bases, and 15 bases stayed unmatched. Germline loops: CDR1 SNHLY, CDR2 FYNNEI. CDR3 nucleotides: TGTGCCAGCAGGCGGGACAGGGGACTAGCGGGATCTTGGAATGAGCAGTTCTTC. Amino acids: CASRRDRGLAGSWNEQFF.

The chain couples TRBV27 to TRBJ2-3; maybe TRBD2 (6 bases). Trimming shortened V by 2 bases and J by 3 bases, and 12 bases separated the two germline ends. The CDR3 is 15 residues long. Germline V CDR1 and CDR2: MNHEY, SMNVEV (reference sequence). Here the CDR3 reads CASSLRGGGTDTQYF. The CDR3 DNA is TGTGCCAGCAGTTTAAGGGGTGGGGGGACAGATACGCAGTATTTT.

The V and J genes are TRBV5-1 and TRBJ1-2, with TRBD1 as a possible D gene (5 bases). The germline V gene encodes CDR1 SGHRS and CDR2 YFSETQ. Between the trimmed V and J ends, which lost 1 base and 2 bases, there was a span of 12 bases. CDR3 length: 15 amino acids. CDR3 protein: CASSLWGETNYGYTF. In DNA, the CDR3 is TGCGCCAGCAGCTTGTGGGGGGAGACAAACTATGGCTACACCTTC.

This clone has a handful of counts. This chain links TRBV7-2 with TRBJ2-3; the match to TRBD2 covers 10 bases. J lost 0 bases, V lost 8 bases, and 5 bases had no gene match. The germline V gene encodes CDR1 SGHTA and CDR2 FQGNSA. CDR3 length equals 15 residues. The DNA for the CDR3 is TGTGCCAGCGCCTGGACTAGCGGAAGCACAGATACGCAGTATTTT. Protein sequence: CASAWTSGSTDTQYF.

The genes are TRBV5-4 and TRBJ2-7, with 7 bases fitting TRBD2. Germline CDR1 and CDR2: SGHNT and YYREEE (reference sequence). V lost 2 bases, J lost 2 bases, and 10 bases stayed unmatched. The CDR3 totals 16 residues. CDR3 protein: CASSFTGGSIAYEQYF. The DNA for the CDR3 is TGTGCCAGCAGCTTTACCGGCGGGAGTATCGCCTACGAGCAGTACTTC.

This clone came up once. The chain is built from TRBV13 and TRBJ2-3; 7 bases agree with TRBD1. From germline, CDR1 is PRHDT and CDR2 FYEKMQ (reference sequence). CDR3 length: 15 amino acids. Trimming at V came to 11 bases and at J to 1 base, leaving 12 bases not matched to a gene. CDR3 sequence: CAGRRTGSGTDTQYF. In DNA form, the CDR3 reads TGTGCCGGACGAAGGACAGGTAGCGGCACAGATACGCAGTATTTT.

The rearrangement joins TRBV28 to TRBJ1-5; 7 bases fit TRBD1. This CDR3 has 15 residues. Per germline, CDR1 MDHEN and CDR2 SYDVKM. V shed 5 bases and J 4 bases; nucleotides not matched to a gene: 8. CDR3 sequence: CASSDIADRNQPQHF. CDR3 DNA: TGTGCCAGCAGTGACATAGCGGACAGGAATCAGCCCCAGCATTTT.

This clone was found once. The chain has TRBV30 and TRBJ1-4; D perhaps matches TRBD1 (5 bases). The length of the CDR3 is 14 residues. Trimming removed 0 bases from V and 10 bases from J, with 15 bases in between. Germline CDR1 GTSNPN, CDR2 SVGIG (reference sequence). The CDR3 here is CAWSVTSLRGKLFF. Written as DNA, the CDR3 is TGTGCCTGGAGTGTCACCAGCCTAAGGGGAAAACTGTTTTTT.

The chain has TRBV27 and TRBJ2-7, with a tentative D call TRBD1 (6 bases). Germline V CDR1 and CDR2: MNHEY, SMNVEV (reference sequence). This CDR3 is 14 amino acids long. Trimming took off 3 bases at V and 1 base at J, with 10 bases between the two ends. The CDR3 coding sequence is TGTGCCAGCAGTTTTAGGACAGCATCCTACGAGCAGTACTTC. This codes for CASSFRTASYEQYF.

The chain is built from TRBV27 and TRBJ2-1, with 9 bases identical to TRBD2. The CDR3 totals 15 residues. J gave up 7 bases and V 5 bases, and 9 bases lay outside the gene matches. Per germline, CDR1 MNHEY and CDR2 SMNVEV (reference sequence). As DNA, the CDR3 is TGTGCCAGCAGTAGAGTAGCGGGAGTTGGGAATGAGCAGTTCTTC. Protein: CASSRVAGVGNEQFF.

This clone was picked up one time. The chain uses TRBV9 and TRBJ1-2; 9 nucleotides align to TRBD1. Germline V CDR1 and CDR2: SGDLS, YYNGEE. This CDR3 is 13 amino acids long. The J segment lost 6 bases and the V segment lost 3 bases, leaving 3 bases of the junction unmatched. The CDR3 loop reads CASSEDRGHGYTF. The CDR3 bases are TGTGCCAGCAGCGAGGACAGGGGACATGGCTACACCTTC. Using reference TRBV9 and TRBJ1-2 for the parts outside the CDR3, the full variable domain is DSGVTQTPKHLITATGQRVTLRCSPRSGDLSVYWYQQSLDQGLQFLIQYYNGEERAKGNILERFSAQQFPDLHSELNLSSLELGDSALYFCASSEDRGHGYTFGSGTRLTVV.

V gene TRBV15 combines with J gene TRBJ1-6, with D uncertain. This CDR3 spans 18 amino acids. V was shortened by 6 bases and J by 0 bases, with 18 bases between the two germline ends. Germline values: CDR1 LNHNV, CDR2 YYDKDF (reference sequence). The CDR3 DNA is TGTGCCACCAGTCTGCCCCTTTTCTTTAGCTCCTATAATTCACCCCTCCACTTT. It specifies CATSLPLFFSSYNSPLHF.

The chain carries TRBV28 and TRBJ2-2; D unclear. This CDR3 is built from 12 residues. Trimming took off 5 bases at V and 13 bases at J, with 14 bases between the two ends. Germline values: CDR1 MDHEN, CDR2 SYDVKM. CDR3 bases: TGTGCCAGCAGTCCTTCCGTCCTCGGGCTGTTTTTT. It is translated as CASSPSVLGLFF.

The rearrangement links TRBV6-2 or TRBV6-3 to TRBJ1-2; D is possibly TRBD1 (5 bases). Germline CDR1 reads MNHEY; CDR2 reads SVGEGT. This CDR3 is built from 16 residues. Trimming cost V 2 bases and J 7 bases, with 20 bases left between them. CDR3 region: CASSYLVWQGFLGYTF. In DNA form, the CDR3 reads TGTGCCAGCAGTTACCTGGTATGGCAGGGCTTTCTTGGCTACACCTTC.

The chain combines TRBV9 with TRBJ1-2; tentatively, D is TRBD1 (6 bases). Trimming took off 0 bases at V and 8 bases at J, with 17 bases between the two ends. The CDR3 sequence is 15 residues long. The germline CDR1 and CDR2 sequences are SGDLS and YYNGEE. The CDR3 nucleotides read TGTGCCAGCAGCGTAGAGGTTACCAGGGGTTTGGGCTACACCTTC. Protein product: CASSVEVTRGLGYTF.

For the CDR3, the DNA is TGTGCCAGCAGTGGCAGGGCCAGACAGGGGGTGGGGTACGAGCAGTACTTC. Its translation: CASSGRARQGVGYEQYF. The chain joins TRBV25-1 to TRBJ2-7, with TRBD1 matching over 9 bases. V was clipped by 4 bases and J by 4 bases; unmatched bases: 14. The germline V gene has CDR1 MGHDK and CDR2 SYGVNS. This CDR3 has 17 residues.

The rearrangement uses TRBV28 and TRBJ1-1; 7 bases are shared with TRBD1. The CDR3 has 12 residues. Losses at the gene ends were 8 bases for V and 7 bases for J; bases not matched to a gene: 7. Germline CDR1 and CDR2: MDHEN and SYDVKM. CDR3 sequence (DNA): TGTGCCAGCGTTGACAGGGTCGGTGAAGCTTTCTTT. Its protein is CASVDRVGEAFF.

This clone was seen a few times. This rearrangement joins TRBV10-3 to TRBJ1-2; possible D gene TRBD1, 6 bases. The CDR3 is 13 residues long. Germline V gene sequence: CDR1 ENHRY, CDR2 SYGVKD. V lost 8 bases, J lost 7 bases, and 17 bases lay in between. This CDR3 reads CAIGSGGRIGYTF. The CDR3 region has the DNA TGTGCCATCGGTTCCGGGGGGCGTATTGGCTACACCTTC.

The DNA of the CDR3 is TGTGCCAGCAGTAGACGCAGGGGCCCCGTGAACACTGAAGCTTTCTTT. Its translation is CASSRRRGPVNTEAFF. This chain links TRBV6-2 or TRBV6-3 with TRBJ1-1; a possible D gene is TRBD1 (6 bases). The CDR3 is 16 residues long. Per germline, CDR1 MNHEY and CDR2 SVGEGT. V was clipped by 5 bases and J by 0 bases, with 16 bases between them.

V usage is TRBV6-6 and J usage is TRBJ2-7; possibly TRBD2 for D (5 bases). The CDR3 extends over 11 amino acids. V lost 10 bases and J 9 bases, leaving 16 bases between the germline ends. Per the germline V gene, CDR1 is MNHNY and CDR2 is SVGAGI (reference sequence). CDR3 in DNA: TGTGCCATAGAAACGGGGTTAGGGCAGTACTTC. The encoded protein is CAIETGLGQYF.

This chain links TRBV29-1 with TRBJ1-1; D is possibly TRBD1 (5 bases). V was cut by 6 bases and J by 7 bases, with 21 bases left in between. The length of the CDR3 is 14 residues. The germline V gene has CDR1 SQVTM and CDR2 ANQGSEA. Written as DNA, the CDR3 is TGCAGCGTCAACGGGGGTGTAGGTCCTCTTGAAGCTTTCTTT. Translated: CSVNGGVGPLEAFF.

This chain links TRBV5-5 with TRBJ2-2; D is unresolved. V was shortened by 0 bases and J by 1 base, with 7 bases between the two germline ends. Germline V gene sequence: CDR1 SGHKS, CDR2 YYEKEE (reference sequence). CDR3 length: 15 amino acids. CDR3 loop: CASSLVLLNTGELFF. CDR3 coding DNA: TGTGCCAGCAGCTTGGTCCTATTGAACACCGGGGAGCTGTTTTTT.